This TCR beta chain was recovered during a study of tissue T cells after allogeneic stem cell transplantation. As for the study in general: Pathologist H&E review favored samples with visible lymphocytes for sequencing among multiple samples.

TCRdb's copy holds only in-frame clones and misses some; the assay was immunoSEQ multiplex PCR. The sample lists more than 550 clones; more than 60% were seen once. Notes on this clone: The antigen is undetermined.

The V gene end was trimmed by 2 bases and the J gene end by 4 bases; junction bases not matched to a gene: 4. CDR1 is MNHEY and CDR2 is SVGAGI in the germline V gene. The CDR3 is 14 residues long. Study-level points and caveats: In patients and mice, blood and spleen missed much of tissue repertoire. This small cohort was clinically heterogeneous, and sampling depth was a limitation. Anatomically similar tissues had similar TCR repertoires within each patient.

The sequenced sample was stomach tissue, obtained at autopsy. The rearrangement joins TRBV6-5 to TRBJ1-1; 7 positions match TRBD1. The source is a female patient between 40 and 69 years old with steroid-refractory graft-versus-host disease after an allogeneic stem cell transplant. Part of the T cells may come from the graft donor. The CDR3 DNA reads TGTGCCAGCAGTTACCAGACAGGGTTCACTGAAGCTTTCTTT. This encodes CASSYQTGFTEAFF.